The 19 T cell receptor beta chains reported below all come from one sample, sequenced in a study of CD8+ T cells in alopecia areata. The study team obtained lesional scalp punch biopsies and peripheral blood from alopecia areata patients. Once RNA had been extracted, it was reverse transcribed into cDNA to act as the sequencing template. Only in-frame clones appear in the TCRdb table, and some are missing; sequencing was by immunoSEQ multiplex PCR. The table records 9,500 to 15,000 clones, roughly 57% of them present only once. Sequences were obtained from skin. All receptors derive from a human donor with alopecia areata.

This rearrangement joins TRBV7-2 to TRBJ1-1; D is possibly TRBD1 (5 bases). In germline, CDR1 is SGHTA, CDR2 FQGNSA. The CDR3 length is 12 residues. V lost 3 bases to trimming and J lost 8 bases, with 10 bases between them. The DNA for the CDR3 is TGTGCCAGCAGCTTTTTTCAGGGAGAAGCTTTCTTT. This translates into CASSFFQGEAFF.

The rearrangement links TRBV4-3 to TRBJ2-2, with 9 positions matching TRBD1. CDR3 size: 17 residues. Germline V gene data show CDR1 as LGHNA and CDR2 as YSLEER. The V gene end was trimmed by 0 bases and the J gene end by 6 bases; junction bases not matched to a gene: 8. The CDR3 DNA reads as TGCGCCAGCAGCCAAGATCGGGAGACAGGGGGACCCGGGGAGCTGTTTTTT. Its translation: CASSQDRETGGPGELFF.

This chain joins TRBV9 and TRBJ2-3; possible D gene TRBD2, 7 bases. The germline V and J ends were trimmed by 4 bases and 6 bases, with 21 bases remaining between them. The CDR3 contains 16 residues. Germline lookup yields CDR1 SGDLS and CDR2 YYNGEE. The CDR3 bases are TGTGCCAGCAGCCCCGGGGGGCTAGCGAGACGCGATACGCAGTATTTT. Translating gives CASSPGGLARRDTQYF.

The genes are TRBV5-1 and TRBJ2-7; D is unclear. The CDR3 runs to 16 residues. From germline, CDR1 is SGHRS and CDR2 YFSETQ. With 0 bases removed from V and 0 bases from J, the gap between germline ends came to 13 bases. The CDR3 nucleotides are TGCGCCAGCAGCTTGGGATCCAGGACCAGCTCCTACGAGCAGTACTTC. It translates to CASSLGSRTSSYEQYF. The whole variable domain, filled in from reference TRBV5-1 and TRBJ2-7, reads KAGVTQTPRYLIKTRGQQVTLSCSPISGHRSVSWYQQTPGQGLQFLFEYFSETQRNKGNFPGRFSGRQFSNSRSEMNVSTLELGDSALYLCASSLGSRTSSYEQYFGPGTRLTVT.

V usage is TRBV7-6 and J usage is TRBJ2-7; 11 nucleotides agree with TRBD2. The CDR3 is 15 amino acids. V lost 3 bases and J lost 5; bases outside the gene matches: 6. Per germline, CDR1 SGHVS and CDR2 FNYEAQ. The CDR3 protein is CASSFTSGRWDEQYF. The CDR3 DNA reads as TGTGCCAGCAGCTTCACTAGCGGGAGATGGGACGAGCAGTACTTC.

In its sample, this clone was seen a few times. This sequence joins TRBV28 and TRBJ1-5, with D perhaps TRBD1 (6 bases). The germline V gene has CDR1 MDHEN and CDR2 SYDVKM. This CDR3 is 20 amino acids long. V was shortened by 4 bases and J by 3 bases, with 28 bases between the two germline ends. CDR3 residues: CASSSISYRVSVFLNQPQHF. The CDR3 coding sequence is TGTGCCAGCAGTTCTATATCGTACAGGGTATCCGTCTTCCTCAATCAGCCCCAGCATTTT.

J is TRBJ2-2 and V is TRBV12-5, with TRBD2 as a possible D gene (5 bases). V was pared by 2 bases and J by 4 bases, with 23 bases between. The length of the CDR3 is 19 residues. CDR1 and CDR2 (germline): LGHNT, FRNRAP. As DNA, the CDR3 is TGTGCTAGTGGTTTGCTTCCCATCTTGTGGGAGCGCGGCACCGGGGAGCTGTTTTTT. It translates to CASGLLPILWERGTGELFF.

This clone has just a few counts. J is TRBJ2-1 and V is TRBV29-1, with 8 positions matching TRBD2. This CDR3 is built from 11 residues. Trimming cost V 3 bases and J 15 bases; bases outside gene matches: 7. In germline, CDR1 is SQVTM, CDR2 ANQGSEA. This CDR3 is CSVDSGASWFF. The CDR3 DNA is TGCAGCGTTGATAGCGGGGCCTCCTGGTTCTTC.

V and J are TRBV14 and TRBJ2-6, with TRBD1 identical over 9 bases. The CDR3 contains 18 residues. V lost 2 bases, J lost 1 base, and 6 bases stayed unmatched. CDR1 and CDR2 (germline): SGHDN, FVKESK. DNA for the CDR3: TGTGCCAGCAGCCAAAGGACAGGGGTCGGATCTGGGGCCAACGTCCTGACTTTC. Its protein product is CASSQRTGVGSGANVLTF. The complete variable domain, with remaining parts taken from reference TRBV14 and TRBJ2-6, reads EAGVTQFPSHSVIEKGQTVTLRCDPISGHDNLYWYRRVMGKEIKFLLHFVKESKQDESGMPNNRFLAERTGGTYSTLKVQPAELEDSGVYFCASSQRTGVGSGANVLTFGAGSRLTVL.

This clone was counted between two and nine times. The rearrangement uses TRBV6-1 and TRBJ2-7; 7 bases are a match to TRBD2. The V segment lost 5 bases and the J segment 6 bases; nucleotides outside the gene matches: 4. This CDR3 has 12 residues. In germline, CDR1 is MNHNS, CDR2 SASEGT. Written as DNA, the CDR3 is TGTGCCAGCAGTTTCACTAGCGTCGAGCAGTACTTC. It codes for CASSFTSVEQYF.

The chain is built from TRBV10-1 and TRBJ1-1, with unresolved D. CDR1 is WNHNN and CDR2 is SYGVQD in the germline V gene (reference sequence). This CDR3 spans 14 amino acids. The ends were cut back, 2 bases at V and 1 base at J, with 8 bases in the middle. CDR3 protein: CASSEAHTNTEAFF. CDR3 sequence (DNA): TGCGCCAGCAGTGAGGCTCATACGAACACTGAAGCTTTCTTT.

The V call is TRBV6-5, the J call TRBJ1-5; D unclear. Germline assignment: CDR1 MNHEY and CDR2 SVGAGI. Trimming removed 6 bases from V and 2 bases from J, with 11 bases in between. CDR3 length equals 14 residues. CDR3 nucleotides: TGTGCCAGCAGGGATTACACCGGCAATCAGCCCCAGCATTTT. Translating it yields CASRDYTGNQPQHF.

This clone has just a few counts. The chain carries TRBV7-8 and TRBJ1-3; D unresolved. The germline V and J ends were trimmed by 1 base and 0 bases, with 7 bases remaining between them. Germline V gene lookup returns CDR1 SGHVS and CDR2 FQNEAQ. The CDR3 extends over 15 amino acids. The CDR3 loop is CASSLEGSSGNTIYF. CDR3 bases: TGTGCCAGCAGCTTAGAGGGAAGCTCTGGAAACACCATATATTTT.

This rearrangement joins TRBV7-2 to TRBJ1-2; a possible D gene is TRBD1 (6 bases). CDR3 length equals 14 residues. The V and J ends lost 3 bases and 2 bases respectively, with 10 bases between them. In germline, CDR1 is SGHTA, CDR2 FQGNSA. The DNA of the CDR3 is TGTGCCAGCAGCTTGGGCCAGGGGAACTATGGCTACACCTTC. It specifies CASSLGQGNYGYTF.

This clone was seen only once. The genes are TRBV6-6 and TRBJ2-3; possibly TRBD2 for D (7 bases). V was trimmed by 10 bases and J by 2 bases, leaving 13 bases between them. This CDR3 spans 13 amino acids. Germline loops: CDR1 MNHNY, CDR2 SVGAGI (reference sequence). As DNA, the CDR3 is TGTGCCACGGGGGGCCAGCTCACAGATACGCAGTATTTT. Translation gives CATGGQLTDTQYF.

There are a few counts of this clone. The chain is built from TRBV6-5 and TRBJ2-2; TRBD1 is a possible D gene (5 bases). The CDR3 has 15 residues. V was trimmed by 2 bases and J by 1 base, leaving 8 bases between them. Germline CDR1 and CDR2: MNHEY and SVGAGI. CDR3 sequence: CASSYIGQNTGELFF. CDR3 nucleotide sequence: TGTGCCAGCAGTTACATAGGACAGAACACCGGGGAGCTGTTTTTT.

The chain employs TRBV10-2 and TRBJ2-7; D may be TRBD2 (5 bases). CDR1 and CDR2 (germline): WSHSY, SAAADI. The CDR3 is 14 amino acids. Trimming shortened V by 8 bases and J by 4 bases, and 18 bases separated the two germline ends. CDR3 in DNA: TGCGCCAGCTCGGGGTTGGGCAGCTCGTACGAGCAGTACTTC. Amino acid sequence: CASSGLGSSYEQYF.

This clone was counted a few times. The V and J genes are TRBV7-9 and TRBJ2-5; weak D call: TRBD1 (6 bases). The end of the DNA fits TRBJ2-7 better, so the J call may be wrong. This CDR3 has 15 residues. CDR1 is SEHNR and CDR2 is FQNEAQ in the germline V gene (reference sequence). The CDR3 DNA reads TGTGCCAGCAGCCCGCACAGGGCGATGGGCTACGAGCAGTACTTC. The encoded protein is CASSPHRAMGYEQYF.

This rearrangement joins TRBV27 to TRBJ2-7; D tentatively fits TRBD1 or TRBD2 (6 bases each). Per germline, CDR1 MNHEY and CDR2 SMNVEV (reference sequence). V was trimmed by 4 bases and J by 7 bases, leaving 14 bases between them. The CDR3 sequence is 13 residues long. Written as DNA, the CDR3 is TGTGCCAGCAGTTGGGGTAGAGGGGGGGAGCAGTACTTC. It yields the protein CASSWGRGGEQYF.